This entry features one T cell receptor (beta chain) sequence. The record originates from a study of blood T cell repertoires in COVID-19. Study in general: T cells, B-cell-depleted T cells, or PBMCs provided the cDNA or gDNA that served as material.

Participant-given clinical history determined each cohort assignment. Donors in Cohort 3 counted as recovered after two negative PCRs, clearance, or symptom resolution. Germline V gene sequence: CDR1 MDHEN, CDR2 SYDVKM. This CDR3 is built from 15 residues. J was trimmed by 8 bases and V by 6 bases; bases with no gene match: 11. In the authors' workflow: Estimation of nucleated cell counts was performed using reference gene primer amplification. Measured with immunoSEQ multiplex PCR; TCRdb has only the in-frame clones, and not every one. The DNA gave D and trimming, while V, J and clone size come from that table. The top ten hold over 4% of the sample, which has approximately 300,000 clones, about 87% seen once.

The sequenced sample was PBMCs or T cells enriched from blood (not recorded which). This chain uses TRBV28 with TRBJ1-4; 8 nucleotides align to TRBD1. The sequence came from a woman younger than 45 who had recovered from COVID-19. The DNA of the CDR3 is TGTGCCAGCAGCGGTTTTGGACAGGGTGGAGAAAAACTGTTTTTT. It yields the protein CASSGFGQGGEKLFF.